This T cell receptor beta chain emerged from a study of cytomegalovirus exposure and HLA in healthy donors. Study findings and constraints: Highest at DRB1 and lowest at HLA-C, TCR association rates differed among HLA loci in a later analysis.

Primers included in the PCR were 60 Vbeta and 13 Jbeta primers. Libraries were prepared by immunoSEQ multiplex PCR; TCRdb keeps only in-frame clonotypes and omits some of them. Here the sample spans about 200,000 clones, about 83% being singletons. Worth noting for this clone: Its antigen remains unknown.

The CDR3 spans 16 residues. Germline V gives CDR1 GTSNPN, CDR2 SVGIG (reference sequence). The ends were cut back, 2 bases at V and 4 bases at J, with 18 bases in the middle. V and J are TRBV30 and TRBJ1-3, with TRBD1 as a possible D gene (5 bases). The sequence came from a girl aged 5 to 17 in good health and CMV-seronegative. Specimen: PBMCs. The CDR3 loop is CAWSKYPRTTGNTIYF. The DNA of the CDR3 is TGTGCCTGGAGTAAATACCCCCGGACAACAGGAAACACCATATATTTT.